The rows below give T cell receptor beta chains drawn from one sample of a study of Ad26.COV2.S vaccination and SARS-CoV-2 variants. Clones were sequenced by immunoSEQ multiplex PCR, and TCRdb holds only the in-frame ones, with some missing. The sample records under 400,000 clones, over 75% being singletons. The source material was peripheral blood, sampled in a trial of Ad26.COV2.S vaccine versus placebo. The receptors stem from a person aged 18-60 years who received the Ad26.COV2.S COVID-19 vaccine or a placebo. CDR3s leave out the opening cysteine and the closing phenylalanine or tryptophan.

v_gene,j_gene,CDR3aa
TRBV6-2/TRBV6-3,TRBJ2-2,ASSYSASGGAHTGELF
TRBV11-2,TRBJ1-2,ASTTQGYGYT
TRBV4-3,TRBJ1-4,ASSRDMTVNEKLF
TRBV2,TRBJ2-7,ASRGNEQY
TRBV12-3/TRBV12-4,TRBJ1-2,ASSLEGLGYT
TRBV4-2,TRBJ1-1,ASSQGTGPSHAF
TRBV19,TRBJ1-2,ASTNPGYGYT
TRBV23-1,TRBJ2-5,ASSYRQGGKTQY
TRBV19,TRBJ2-7,ASSIDPKAYSYEQY
TRBV6-2/TRBV6-3,TRBJ2-3,ASSYGVALVTDTQY
TRBV6-5,TRBJ2-1,ASSSTFYNEQF
TRBV2,TRBJ2-7,ASSFPGGAGAPGEQY
TRBV3-1/TRBV3-2,TRBJ2-7,ASSLRRQDYEQY
TRBV11-2,TRBJ2-7,ASSFQYYEQY
TRBV7-2,TRBJ2-1,ASSLWGADNEQF
TRBV9,TRBJ1-1,ASSSLQQGIGEAF